Below are 9 T cell receptor beta chains sequenced from a single sample in a study of blood T cells in healthy people across ages (dated by TCRdb to between 2015 and 2016). Libraries were made using 5' RACE. The data were produced on an Illumina HiSeq 2500. A second about 6 to 11 cycle PCR used a sample-barcoded 5' primer and a J-beta primer mix. In TCRdb, the public reads were trimmed at Q25 with fastp and aligned with MiXCR, with productive beta chains retained. CDR3 protein duplicates are merged, each entry listing the most common genes and DNA. This sample has around 1.5 million distinct CDR3 sequences in its table, and about 31% of those were observed once. The top ten constitute 11% of the sample. The sequencing sample was made of blood. The receptor set was obtained from a woman aged 25 to 39 in good health.

This clonotype was seen only a few times. CDR3 amino acids: CASSDLRATDTQYF. CDR3 coding DNA: TGTGCCAGCTCTGATCTAAGAGCTACAGATACGCAGTATTTT. This chain connects TRBV18 to TRBJ2-3, with D hard to call. The V end lost 6 bases, the J end lost 3 bases, and 13 bases lay between the germline ends. CDR1 and CDR2 from the germline V gene are KGHSH and LQKENI. This CDR3 contains 14 residues.

The table lists this clonotype with a few counts. In nucleotides, the CDR3 is TGTGCCAGCAGCGTAGGGCGGGGTGGCGTCGGGGAGCTGTTTTTT. This codes for CASSVGRGGVGELFF. V and J are TRBV9 and TRBJ2-2; D perhaps matches TRBD2 (6 bases). V dropped 0 bases and J dropped 7 bases, with 13 bases sitting between them. Germline V gene data show CDR1 as SGDLS and CDR2 as YYNGEE. The CDR3 runs 15 residues.

This clonotype has just a few counts. This chain joins TRBV7-8 and TRBJ2-5, with TRBD2 as a possible D gene (5 bases). V lost 0 bases and J lost 5, with 13 bases in between. The CDR3 is 15 amino acids. CDR1 and CDR2 (germline): SGHVS, FQNEAQ. This chain's CDR3 is CASSLAVRRWETQYF. In nucleotides, the CDR3 is TGTGCCAGCAGCTTAGCGGTCAGGAGGTGGGAGACCCAGTACTTC.

J is TRBJ2-1 and V is TRBV9, with unresolved D. Trimming removed 0 bases at V and 3 bases at J, with 7 bases between. CDR3 length: 14 residues. Germline V gene sequence: CDR1 SGDLS, CDR2 YYNGEE. CDR3 nucleotide sequence: TGTGCCAGCAGCGTAGACACTAACTACAATGAGCAGTTCTTC. Protein sequence: CASSVDTNYNEQFF.

The chain is built from TRBV20-1 and TRBJ1-5, with TRBD1 identical over 8 bases. The CDR3 totals 15 residues. V dropped 2 bases and J dropped 4; count of bases not matched to a gene: 7. Germline V lookup: CDR1 DFQATT, CDR2 SNEGSKA (reference sequence). The CDR3 here is CSARTPRGLNQPQHF. The DNA of the CDR3 is TGCAGTGCTAGAACCCCCAGGGGGCTGAATCAGCCCCAGCATTTT.

J is TRBJ2-1 and V is TRBV20-1, with 11 bases aligning to TRBD2. With 3 bases clipped from V and 6 bases from J, the junction kept 4 bases outside the gene matches. The CDR3 loop spans 14 amino acids. CDR1 and CDR2 from the germline V gene are DFQATT and SNEGSKA (reference sequence). CDR3 nucleotides: TGCAGTGCTAGTGTAGCGGGAGGGGTCAATGAGCAGTTCTTC. Amino acid sequence: CSASVAGGVNEQFF.

The J gene is TRBJ1-5, the V gene TRBV4-2; D gene unclear. Germline V CDR1 and CDR2: LGHNA, YNFKEQ. V lost 0 bases and J lost 6, with 9 bases in between. The CDR3 spans 14 residues. CDR3 region: CASSQDRRRQPQHF. CDR3 bases: TGTGCCAGCAGCCAAGATCGGAGACGTCAGCCCCAGCATTTT.

This clonotype was picked up a small number of times. The chain's CDR3 is CSARSPAGAHNEQFF. For the CDR3, the DNA is TGCAGTGCTAGATCCCCAGCGGGAGCCCACAATGAGCAGTTCTTC. The V gene is TRBV20-1, the J gene TRBJ2-1, with 8 nucleotides matching TRBD2. V dropped 2 bases and J dropped 5; count of bases not matched to a gene: 8. The CDR3 runs 15 residues. Germline V lookup: CDR1 DFQATT, CDR2 SNEGSKA (reference sequence).

About this clonotype: This may come from a read error, since a much larger clone is one base off. The rearrangement joins TRBV7-6 to TRBJ2-3; D unresolved. The germline V gene has CDR1 SGHVS and CDR2 FNYEAQ. The CDR3 loop spans 14 amino acids. CDR3 bases: TGTGTCAGCAGCTTAGTGAAACCCACAGATACGCAGTATTTT. Its translation: CVSSLVKPTDTQYF.